Each of the 29 T cell receptor beta chains below was sequenced from the same sample in a study of T cell repertoires in cytomegalovirus infection (dated by TCRdb to about 2019). TCRdb names Illumina HiSeq 1500 as the instrument used. In TCRdb, the public reads were trimmed at Q25 with fastp and aligned with MiXCR, with productive beta chains retained. Rows with a matching CDR3 protein are joined into one entry that keeps the most common DNA and genes. The sample table records about 740,000 distinct CDR3 sequences; 35% of these occur just once. The top ten hold around 2.8% of the sample. The sequenced sample was PBMCs. The receptors shown here come from a human donor in good health (CMV status not recorded). Some clones in this sample may be carry-over from other donors' samples.

In this sample, this clonotype turned up many times. The V gene is TRBV7-9, the J gene TRBJ1-2; D is uncertain. Trimming took off 4 bases at V and 4 bases at J, with 19 bases between the two ends. The germline CDR1 and CDR2 sequences are SEHNR and FQNEAQ (reference sequence). This CDR3 has 16 residues. CDR3 amino acids: CASSSAAAPTRYGYTF. DNA for the CDR3: TGTGCCAGCAGCTCGGCGGCAGCTCCCACACGCTATGGCTACACCTTC.

This clonotype came up a few times. This chain connects TRBV7-9 to TRBJ1-4; D remains unclear. Germline CDR1 SEHNR, CDR2 FQNEAQ (reference sequence). This CDR3 has 15 residues. V lost 4 bases, J lost 0 bases, and 9 bases lay in between. The CDR3 loop reads CASSSSQATNEKLFF. The CDR3 region has the DNA TGTGCCAGCAGCTCGTCCCAGGCAACTAATGAAAAACTGTTTTTT.

The table lists this clonotype with a few counts. The chain uses TRBV7-8 and TRBJ2-7, with TRBD1 identical over 7 bases. Trimming took 5 bases from V and 3 from J; bases not matched to a gene: 7. Germline V gives CDR1 SGHVS, CDR2 FQNEAQ. The CDR3 totals 14 residues. CDR3 DNA: TGTGCCAGCAGCCTAAACAGGGGCGGCTACGAGCAGTACTTC. This sequence encodes CASSLNRGGYEQYF.

The sample holds a few counts of this clonotype. This chain joins TRBV2 and TRBJ2-7; 10 nucleotides align to TRBD1. The CDR3 is 13 amino acids. V was pared by 11 bases and J by 7 bases, with 11 bases of the junction left unmatched. Germline V lookup: CDR1 SNHLY, CDR2 FYNNEI. The CDR3 loop reads CAGGDRGPGEQYF. CDR3 sequence (DNA): TGTGCCGGTGGGGACAGGGGTCCTGGAGAGCAGTACTTC.

Comments on this clonotype: A read error may account for a junction end that differs from germline. The chain has TRBV5-6 and TRBJ1-2; D call uncertain. Germline values: CDR1 SGHDT, CDR2 YYEEEE. The CDR3 spans 18 residues. Here the CDR3 reads CASSFRRGNPSRPYVYTF. The DNA for the CDR3 is TGTGCCAGCAGCTTCCGCCGCGGAAACCCCTCGAGGCCCTATGTCTACACCTTC.

This clonotype was detected a few times. The chain employs TRBV6-5 and TRBJ1-2; TRBD1 matches at 7 bases. Germline CDR1 is MNHEY and CDR2 is SVGAGI. Trimming cost V 0 bases and J 3 bases; bases outside gene matches: 4. The CDR3 is 15 residues long. The DNA of the CDR3 is TGTGCCAGCAGTTACTCGGCGGGGACAGACTATGGCTACACCTTC. Amino acids: CASSYSAGTDYGYTF.

This clonotype turned up a few times. This chain connects TRBV2 to TRBJ1-4; D might be TRBD1 (6 bases). Germline V gene lookup returns CDR1 SNHLY and CDR2 FYNNEI. V was pared by 3 bases and J by 8 bases, with 13 bases between. This CDR3 contains 14 residues. CDR3 residues: CASSDWQGREKLFF. For the CDR3, the DNA is TGTGCCAGCAGTGATTGGCAGGGGAGAGAAAAACTGTTTTTT.

This clonotype came up once. The V and J genes are TRBV12-3 or TRBV12-4 and TRBJ2-7; D unresolved. CDR3 size: 11 residues. V lost 10 bases and J lost 9, with 16 bases in between. CDR3 in amino acids: CATQSLGTQYF. The CDR3 DNA follows: TGTGCCACCCAGTCTTTAGGTACGCAGTACTTC.

The rearrangement joins TRBV19 to TRBJ2-1; D uncertain. The CDR3 sequence is 12 residues long. Germline assignment: CDR1 LNHDA and CDR2 SQIVND (reference sequence). Trimming left V 4 bases short and J 3 bases short, with 4 bases between. The CDR3 DNA sequence: TGTGCCAGTAGTAACCACTACAATGAGCAGTTCTTC. It encodes CASSNHYNEQFF.

The rearrangement links TRBV7-9 to TRBJ2-7; D call uncertain. The germline CDR1 and CDR2 sequences are SEHNR and FQNEAQ (reference sequence). CDR3 length: 12 residues. V lost 2 bases, J lost 6 bases, and 8 bases lay in between. CDR3 protein: CASSLQQIEQYF. CDR3 DNA: TGTGCCAGCAGCTTACAACAAATCGAGCAGTACTTC.

At least ten counts were recorded for this clonotype. The chain recombines TRBV7-8 with TRBJ2-7; 9 nucleotides align to TRBD1. CDR1 SGHVS and CDR2 FQNEAQ come from the germline V gene. This CDR3 has 13 residues. The J segment lost 3 bases and the V segment lost 5 bases, leaving 2 bases of the junction unmatched. The CDR3 nucleotides are TGTGCCAGCAGCGGGGGACAGGGCTACGAGCAGTACTTC. Translated: CASSGGQGYEQYF.

The V gene is TRBV20-1, the J gene TRBJ2-1; D possibly matches TRBD1 or TRBD2 (6 bases each). CDR1 DFQATT and CDR2 SNEGSKA come from the germline V gene (reference sequence). With 6 bases removed from V and 0 bases from J, the gap between germline ends came to 15 bases. The CDR3 has 15 residues. CDR3 amino acids: CSAPYGGSSYNEQFF. CDR3 bases: TGCAGTGCCCCTTACGGGGGCAGCTCCTACAATGAGCAGTTCTTC.

The chain recombines TRBV28 with TRBJ2-1; either TRBD1 or TRBD2 may supply D (5 bases each). Trimming cost V 6 bases and J 3 bases, with 21 bases left between them. The CDR3 spans 17 residues. Per the germline V gene, CDR1 is MDHEN and CDR2 is SYDVKM. CDR3 in DNA: TGTGCCAGCAGCCCCTTAGTAGCCGTGGGGGTCTACAATGAGCAGTTCTTC. It specifies CASSPLVAVGVYNEQFF. Filled out from reference TRBV28 and TRBJ2-1, the complete variable domain reads DVKVTQSSRYLVKRTGEKVFLECVQDMDHENMFWYRQDPGLGLRLIYFSYDVKMKEKGDIPEGYSVSREKKERFSLILESASTNQTSMYLCASSPLVAVGVYNEQFFGPGTRLTVL.

This clonotype was detected only a few times. This rearrangement joins TRBV20-1 to TRBJ1-5; 10 nucleotides align to TRBD1. CDR1 and CDR2 from the germline V gene are DFQATT and SNEGSKA (reference sequence). The ends lost 1 base at V and 11 bases at J; junction bases unmatched: 11. This CDR3 comprises 15 residues. Here the CDR3 DNA reads TGCAGTGCTAGAGGGGACAGGGGTGGAATGAGGTCCCAGCATTTT. Its translation is CSARGDRGGMRSQHF.

This clonotype has more than one count but fewer than ten. The V and J genes are TRBV5-6 and TRBJ2-7; D is undetermined. The germline gives CDR1 SGHDT, CDR2 YYEEEE. The CDR3 is 14 residues long. V lost 1 base, J lost 4 bases, and 12 bases lay in between. The CDR3 spells CASSLFGPLYEQYF. As DNA, the CDR3 is TGTGCCAGCAGCTTGTTCGGGCCCCTTTACGAGCAGTACTTC.

As for this clonotype: Since the CDR3 does not end with the conserved phenylalanine or tryptophan, this likely comes from a read error. The rearrangement links TRBV7-9 to TRBJ2-7, with TRBD1 matching 9 bases. The CDR3 runs 13 residues. Germline trimming cut 4 bases from V and 6 bases from J; bases unmatched to any gene: 4. Germline V lookup: CDR1 SEHNR, CDR2 FQNEAQ (reference sequence). CDR3 residues: CASSSGDRAEQYC. Written as DNA, the CDR3 is TGTGCCAGCAGCTCTGGGGACAGGGCCGAGCAGTACTGC.

The J gene is TRBJ1-1, the V gene TRBV6-2 or TRBV6-3; D unresolved. CDR1 is MNHEY and CDR2 is SVGEGT in the germline V gene. The V end was cut by 7 bases, the J end by 4 bases, with 19 bases between. The CDR3 has 15 residues. The CDR3 coding sequence is TGTGCCAGCACTAATAATGGGATAAGGGTCACTGAAGCTTTCTTT. Its protein is CASTNNGIRVTEAFF.

Only a few counts were recorded for this clonotype. The genes are TRBV6-5 and TRBJ1-5; 10 nucleotides agree with TRBD1. The CDR3 is 16 amino acids. CDR1 and CDR2 (germline): MNHEY, SVGAGI. The V gene end was trimmed by 6 bases and the J gene end by 7 bases; junction bases not matched to a gene: 12. The CDR3 nucleotides are TGTGCCAGCAGCTCCGCCGGGACAGGGGAAGGGCAGCCCCAGCATTTT. Translating gives CASSSAGTGEGQPQHF.

The chain is built from TRBV28 and TRBJ2-7, with D possibly TRBD2 on 5 matching bases. This CDR3 is built from 15 residues. Per the germline V gene, CDR1 is MDHEN and CDR2 is SYDVKM. The V gene lost 5 bases and the J gene lost 0 bases, with 14 bases spanning the gap. This CDR3 reads CASSPPLADSYEQYF. CDR3 nucleotides: TGTGCCAGCAGTCCACCCCTAGCTGACTCCTACGAGCAGTACTTC.

The rearrangement uses TRBV6-6 and TRBJ2-7, with D perhaps matching TRBD1 (5 bases). The CDR3 runs 14 residues. The germline V and J ends were trimmed by 0 bases and 1 base, with 7 bases remaining between them. Germline CDR1 is MNHNY and CDR2 is SVGAGI (reference sequence). The CDR3 DNA reads TGTGCCAGCAGTTACTCGACAGCGTCCTACGAGCAGTACTTC. Translating it yields CASSYSTASYEQYF.

This clonotype showed up just a few times. V and J are TRBV5-4 and TRBJ1-2; tentatively, D is TRBD1 (6 bases). Looked up from germline, CDR1 is SGHNT and CDR2 is YYREEE (reference sequence). Trimming removed 4 bases at V and 4 bases at J, with 14 bases between. The length of the CDR3 is 14 residues. The CDR3 bases are TGTGCCAGCAGCCCTAGGGGGGCCTCCTATGGCTACACCTTC. This encodes CASSPRGASYGYTF.

The chain has TRBV7-2 and TRBJ2-1, with a possible D match to TRBD2 (6 bases). This CDR3 has 14 amino acids. Looked up from germline, CDR1 is SGHTA and CDR2 is FQGNSA. V was shortened by 5 bases and J by 12 bases, with 20 bases between the two germline ends. DNA for the CDR3: TGTGCCAGCAGCAACCGGGACTCTCCCGGGGGGCAGTTCTTC. It codes for CASSNRDSPGGQFF. The full variable domain, in which reference TRBV7-2 and TRBJ2-1 provide the parts outside the CDR3, is GAGVSQSPSNKVTEKGKDVELRCDPISGHTALYWYRQSLGQGLEFLIYFQGNSAPDKSGLPSDRFSAERTGGSVSTLTIQRTQQEDSAVYLCASSNRDSPGGQFFGPGTRLTVL.

This chain links TRBV12-3 or TRBV12-4 with TRBJ2-7; 10 bases fit TRBD2. V trimming: 5 bases; J trimming: 7 bases; junction bases outside the gene matches: 11. The CDR3 covers 15 residues. CDR3 in DNA: TGTGCCAGCAGTCCTATAGCGGGGGGACTGGGGGAGCAGTACTTC. Translating gives CASSPIAGGLGEQYF.

The V gene is TRBV27, the J gene TRBJ1-1; 8 nucleotides match TRBD1. The CDR3 is 17 amino acids. The V gene's germline CDR1 is MNHEY and CDR2 SMNVEV (reference sequence). V dropped 4 bases and J dropped 6; count of bases not matched to a gene: 16. CDR3 DNA sequence: TGTGCCAGCAGTTATGTCCGCGGTGACAGGGGATTCGCTGAAGCTTTCTTT. Translating gives CASSYVRGDRGFAEAFF.

This chain's CDR3 is CASSPVPYRSGNTIYF. The CDR3 region has the DNA TGTGCCAGCTCACCAGTTCCGTATCGCTCTGGAAACACCATATATTTT. The chain employs TRBV18 and TRBJ1-3; unclear D gene. V lost 2 bases and J 0 bases, leaving 11 bases between the germline ends. This CDR3 contains 16 residues. Germline-derived CDR1 and CDR2 are KGHSH and LQKENI. The variable domain in full, completed from reference TRBV18 and TRBJ1-3, reads NAGVMQNPRHLVRRRGQEARLRCSPMKGHSHVYWYRQLPEEGLKFMVYLQKENIIDESGMPKERFSAEFPKEGPSILRIQQVVRGDSAAYFCASSPVPYRSGNTIYFGEGSWLTVV.

The chain employs TRBV12-3 or TRBV12-4 and TRBJ1-2; no clear D. The CDR3 consists of 12 residues. V dropped 2 bases and J dropped 10 bases, with 11 bases sitting between them. The CDR3, as DNA: TGTGCCAGCAGTTTAAATCAGGCTCCCTACACCTTC. Translated, it gives CASSLNQAPYTF.

A remark on this clonotype: The junction differs from germline at one of its ends, possibly a read error. The chain joins TRBV6-5 to TRBJ1-5; D unresolved. CDR3 size: 13 residues. Looked up from germline, CDR1 is MNHEY and CDR2 is SVGAGI. CDR3 amino acids: CASSYGQHQPHHF. As DNA, the CDR3 is TGTGCCAGCAGTTATGGCCAGCATCAGCCCCATCATTTT.

This clonotype has a single count. The rearrangement joins TRBV6-6 to TRBJ2-7; 7 nucleotides match TRBD2. Germline loops: CDR1 MNHNY, CDR2 SVGAGI (reference sequence). V was pared by 8 bases and J by 5 bases, with 12 bases of the junction left unmatched. This CDR3 spans 14 amino acids. CDR3 DNA: TGTGCCAGCGCACCCAGGGAGGGGATCAACGAGCAGTACTTC. Amino acid sequence: CASAPREGINEQYF.

This chain connects TRBV6-6 to TRBJ1-5, with 7 nucleotides matching TRBD1. Per the germline V gene, CDR1 is MNHNY and CDR2 is SVGAGI (reference sequence). J gave up 2 bases and V 5 bases, and 3 bases lay outside the gene matches. The CDR3 extends over 14 amino acids. In DNA form, the CDR3 reads TGTGCCAGCAGTACAGGGGTGCGCAATCAGCCCCAGCATTTT. As protein: CASSTGVRNQPQHF.